Listed below are T cell receptor beta chains from one sample, sequenced in a study of T cell repertoires in cytomegalovirus infection. MiXCR was run by TCRdb on the reads, yielding one entry per CDR3 protein. The repertoire consists of under 850,000 distinct CDR3 sequences, with about a third occurring once and the leading ten covering 2.5% to 3.5%. Sequenced input: PBMCs. The receptors shown here come from a human donor in good health (CMV status not recorded). Some clones in this sample may be carry-over from other donors' samples. Both conserved end residues are part of each CDR3. The D gene is left open where the match is weak. Clone size, where shown, is once, few, many, or a class for clones that have expanded.

cdr3_nt,cdr3_aa,d_call,j_call,clone_size,v_call
TGCAGTGTCTCGGGACTAGCGGGGTTCCAAGAGACCCAGTACTTC,CSVSGLAGFQETQYF,TRBD2,TRBJ2-5,.,TRBV20-1
TGCAGCGTCGCCGTGACAGTTGACACTGAAGCTTTCTTT,CSVAVTVDTEAFF,.,TRBJ1-1,.,TRBV29-1
TGCAGTGCTAGAGGGTTGGCGGGAAAGTTCTTC,CSARGLAGKFF,.,TRBJ2-1,.,TRBV20-1
TGTGCCAGCACCCCCCTGCGGGACTACAATGAGCAGTTCTTC,CASTPLRDYNEQFF,.,TRBJ2-1,.,TRBV7-6
TGTGCCAGCAGCTTCGGAACCTATGGCTACACCTTC,CASSFGTYGYTF,.,TRBJ1-2,many,TRBV7-2
TGTGCCAGCAGCCCTACAGGGCCGGGCAATCAGCCCCAGCATTTT,CASSPTGPGNQPQHF,.,TRBJ1-5,once,TRBV7-4
TGTGCCAGCAGCCCCTCCACCAACAATGAGCAGTTCTTC,CASSPSTNNEQFF,.,TRBJ2-1,.,TRBV7-9
TGCGCCAGCAGTTTAGGAGGACCAGGCGAAAAACTGTTTTTT,CASSLGGPGEKLFF,.,TRBJ1-4,.,TRBV5-1
TGTGCCACCAGTGACCGGCGGGGCACAGATACGCAGTATTTT,CATSDRRGTDTQYF,.,TRBJ2-3,.,TRBV24-1
TGTGCCAGCAGTTCCAGGGCGGTGAACACTGAAGCTTTCTTT,CASSSRAVNTEAFF,.,TRBJ1-1,.,TRBV28
TGCAGTGCTAGCCAATTTGGGACTGGGAACACTGAAGCTTTCTTT,CSASQFGTGNTEAFF,.,TRBJ1-1,.,TRBV20-1
TGCGCCAGCAGCCAAGCTAGCGGACTCCAAGAGACCCAGTACTTC,CASSQASGLQETQYF,TRBD2,TRBJ2-5,.,TRBV4-1
TGTGCCATCAAAGGGCCAGGGACACAAGAGACCCAGTACTTC,CAIKGPGTQETQYF,.,TRBJ2-5,.,TRBV10-3
TGTGCCAGCAGCTTGGGACACCGTCCACCTGGAAACACCATATATTTT,CASSLGHRPPGNTIYF,.,TRBJ1-3,.,TRBV14
TGTGCCAGCCAAATCCCGGGACTCAATACGCAGTATTTT,CASQIPGLNTQYF,.,TRBJ2-3,.,TRBV6-2/TRBV6-3
TGTGCCAGCAGTGATACAGGGCCTGTAGAAGGCTACACCTTC,CASSDTGPVEGYTF,.,TRBJ1-2,.,TRBV6-1
TGTGCCAGCAGCGTAGGCGGAACTAGCGGTTCCGTGACGCAGTATTTT,CASSVGGTSGSVTQYF,TRBD2,TRBJ2-3,.,TRBV9
TGCAGTGCTTCCCTTGGGACAGGGGTCTCCTACGAGCAGTACTTC,CSASLGTGVSYEQYF,TRBD1,TRBJ2-7,.,TRBV20-1
TGTGCCAGCAGCATCTCTAGCTCCCCCGGGGAGCTGTTTTTT,CASSISSSPGELFF,.,TRBJ2-2,many,TRBV7-8
TGCGCCAGCAGCTTGACTAGCGGACGTAACCCGGAGCAGTTCTTC,CASSLTSGRNPEQFF,TRBD2,TRBJ2-1,.,TRBV5-1
TGTGCCAGCACCCCGGGGAGAGGATCCTACGAGCAGTACTTC,CASTPGRGSYEQYF,.,TRBJ2-7,.,TRBV28
TGTGCCAGCAGCTCCGTCCGGGGCAACAATGAGCAGTTCTTC,CASSSVRGNNEQFF,.,TRBJ2-1,many,TRBV7-2
TGTGCCAGCAGAAGGACAGAACTCTCTGGGGCCAACGTCCTGACTTTC,CASRRTELSGANVLTF,.,TRBJ2-6,.,TRBV2
TGTGCCAGTAAAGGTTTACGTTCGGGACAGGGGAACTTGAACACCGGGGAGCTGTTTTTT,CASKGLRSGQGNLNTGELFF,TRBD1,TRBJ2-2,.,TRBV19
TGCGCCAGCAGCACAGGACTGAACACTGAAGCTTTCTTT,CASSTGLNTEAFF,.,TRBJ1-1,.,TRBV5-1
TGCAGTGCTAGAGATGGACAGGCCCTGGGTGAGCAGTTCTTC,CSARDGQALGEQFF,TRBD1,TRBJ2-1,many,TRBV20-1
TGCAGTGCTAGAGATGTCGGGGGGCCCTACAATGAGCAGTTCTTC,CSARDVGGPYNEQFF,.,TRBJ2-1,.,TRBV20-1
TGTGCCAGCAGCTTCATTCTAGCGGGGGGTGGGGATGAGCAGTTCTTC,CASSFILAGGGDEQFF,TRBD2,TRBJ2-1,.,TRBV7-8
TGTGCCAGCAGACCAGGACAGGGCCGATTCAATTCACCCCTCCACTTT,CASRPGQGRFNSPLHF,TRBD1,TRBJ1-6,.,TRBV28
TGTGCCATCAGTGACCTTAGCGGGGAATCCAAAAACTTTCAGTACTTC,CAISDLSGESKNFQYF,TRBD2,TRBJ2-4,.,TRBV10-3
TGTGCCAGCAGTGTCCGGCAGGGGACCGGGGAGCTGTTTTTT,CASSVRQGTGELFF,.,TRBJ2-2,few,TRBV28
TGTGCCAGCAGCTTAGTTGTCGGGAGGGCCTCCTACGAGCAGTACTTC,CASSLVVGRASYEQYF,TRBD2,TRBJ2-7,once,TRBV7-2
TGTGCCAGCAGCTTAGGTCAGAATTACAATCAGCCCCAGCATTTT,CASSLGQNYNQPQHF,.,TRBJ1-5,few,TRBV7-2
TGTGCCAGTAGTATTCAGGGGGCATCCTACGAGCAGTACTTC,CASSIQGASYEQYF,TRBD1,TRBJ2-7,.,TRBV19
TGCAGTGCAGGACTAGCGGGACAGTACGAGCAGTACTTC,CSAGLAGQYEQYF,TRBD2,TRBJ2-7,.,TRBV20-1
TGTGCCAGCAGTTCCTTCCTGAAAGGCGAGCAGTACTTC,CASSSFLKGEQYF,.,TRBJ2-7,.,TRBV27
TGTGCCAGCAGTTACTCATTAGATGGGAATGAGCAGTTCTTC,CASSYSLDGNEQFF,.,TRBJ2-1,.,TRBV6-5
TGTGCCACCAGTGATTTGGCCGCGGCATCCTACAATGAGCAGTTCTTC,CATSDLAAASYNEQFF,.,TRBJ2-1,few,TRBV24-1
TGTGCCAGCAGCCTTTTTGGACAGCCTACGAATTCACCCCTCCACTTT,CASSLFGQPTNSPLHF,.,TRBJ1-6,.,TRBV27
TGTGCCAGCAGCCCCCGGGACACCTATAATTCACCCCTCCAATTT,CASSPRDTYNSPLQF,.,TRBJ1-6,.,TRBV7-2
TGTGCCAGCAGCGTTTTCCTAGGTGGCGAGCAGTTCTTC,CASSVFLGGEQFF,.,TRBJ2-1,.,TRBV9
TGCAGTGCTAGAGGGGCCTTAAGCAATCAGCCCCAGCATTTT,CSARGALSNQPQHF,.,TRBJ1-5,.,TRBV20-1
TGTGCCATCAGTGAGTCGATTGGGGAGGAGTGGGAGCAGTACTTC,CAISESIGEEWEQYF,.,TRBJ2-7,.,TRBV10-3
TGTGCCATCTCCCCGGGGTTGGGCACTGAAGCTTTCTTT,CAISPGLGTEAFF,.,TRBJ1-1,.,TRBV19